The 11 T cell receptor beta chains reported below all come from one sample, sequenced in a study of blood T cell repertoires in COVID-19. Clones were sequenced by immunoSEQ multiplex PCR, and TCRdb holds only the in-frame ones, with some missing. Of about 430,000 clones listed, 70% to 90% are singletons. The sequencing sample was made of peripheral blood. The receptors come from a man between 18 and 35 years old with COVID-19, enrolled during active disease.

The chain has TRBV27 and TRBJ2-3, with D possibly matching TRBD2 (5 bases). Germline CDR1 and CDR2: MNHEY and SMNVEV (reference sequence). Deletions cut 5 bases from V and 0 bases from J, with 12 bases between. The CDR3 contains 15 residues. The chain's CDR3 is CASSDSPGSTDTQYF. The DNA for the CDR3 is TGTGCCAGCAGTGACTCTCCGGGGAGCACAGATACGCAGTATTTT.

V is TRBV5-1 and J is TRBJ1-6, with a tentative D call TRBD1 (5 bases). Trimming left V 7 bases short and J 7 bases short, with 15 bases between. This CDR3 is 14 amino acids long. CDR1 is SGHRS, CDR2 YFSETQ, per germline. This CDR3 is CASALWGDNSPLHF. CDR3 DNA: TGCGCCAGCGCACTGTGGGGGGACAATTCACCCCTCCACTTT.

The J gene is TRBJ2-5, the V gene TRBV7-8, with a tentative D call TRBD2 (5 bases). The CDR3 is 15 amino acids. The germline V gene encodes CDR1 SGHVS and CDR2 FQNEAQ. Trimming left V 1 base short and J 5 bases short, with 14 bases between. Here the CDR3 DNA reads TGTGCCAGCAGCTTAGGCGGACCGGAGGTGGAGACCCAGTACTTC. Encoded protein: CASSLGGPEVETQYF.

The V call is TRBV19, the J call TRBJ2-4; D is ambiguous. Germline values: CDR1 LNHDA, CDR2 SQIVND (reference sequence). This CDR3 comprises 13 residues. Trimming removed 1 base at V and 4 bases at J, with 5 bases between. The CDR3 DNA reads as TGTGCCAGTAGTATAGCCCAGAAAAACATTCAGTACTTC. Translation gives CASSIAQKNIQYF.

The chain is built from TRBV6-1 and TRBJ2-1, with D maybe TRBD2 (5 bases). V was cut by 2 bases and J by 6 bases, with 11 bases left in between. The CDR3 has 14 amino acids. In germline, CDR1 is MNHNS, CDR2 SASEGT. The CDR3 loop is CASSELASSNEQFF. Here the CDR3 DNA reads TGTGCCAGCAGTGAACTGGCTAGCTCCAATGAGCAGTTCTTC.

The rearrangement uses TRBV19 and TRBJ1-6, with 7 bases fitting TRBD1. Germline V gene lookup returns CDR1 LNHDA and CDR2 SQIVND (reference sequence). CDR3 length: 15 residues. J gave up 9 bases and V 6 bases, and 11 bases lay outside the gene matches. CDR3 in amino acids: CASRPTTGISSPLHF. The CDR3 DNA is TGTGCCAGTAGGCCGACGACAGGGATTAGTTCACCCCTCCACTTT.

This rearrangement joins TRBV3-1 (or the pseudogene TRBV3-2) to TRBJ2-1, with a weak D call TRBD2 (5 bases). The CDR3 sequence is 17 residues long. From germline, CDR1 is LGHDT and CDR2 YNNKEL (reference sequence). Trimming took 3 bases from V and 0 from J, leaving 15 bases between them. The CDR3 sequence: CASSQAQGGPSYNEQFF. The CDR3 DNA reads TGTGCCAGCAGCCAGGCCCAAGGCGGGCCCTCCTACAATGAGCAGTTCTTC.

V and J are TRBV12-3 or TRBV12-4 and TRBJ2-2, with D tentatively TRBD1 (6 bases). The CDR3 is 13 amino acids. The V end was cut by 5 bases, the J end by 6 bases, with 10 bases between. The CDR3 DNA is TGTGCCAGCAGTCTCGGGACACCCGGGGAGCTGTTTTTT. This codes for CASSLGTPGELFF.

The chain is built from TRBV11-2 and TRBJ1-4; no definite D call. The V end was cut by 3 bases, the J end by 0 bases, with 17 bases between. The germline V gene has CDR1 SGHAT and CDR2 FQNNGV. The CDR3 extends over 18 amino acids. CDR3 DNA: TGTGCCAGCAGCTTCCCAACCGCTACCGGGACAACTAATGAAAAACTGTTTTTT. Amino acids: CASSFPTATGTTNEKLFF.

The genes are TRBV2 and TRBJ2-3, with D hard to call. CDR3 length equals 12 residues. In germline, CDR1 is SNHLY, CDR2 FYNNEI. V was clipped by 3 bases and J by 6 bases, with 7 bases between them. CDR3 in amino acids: CASSDSSDTQYF. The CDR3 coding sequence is TGTGCCAGCAGTGACTCCTCGGATACGCAGTATTTT.

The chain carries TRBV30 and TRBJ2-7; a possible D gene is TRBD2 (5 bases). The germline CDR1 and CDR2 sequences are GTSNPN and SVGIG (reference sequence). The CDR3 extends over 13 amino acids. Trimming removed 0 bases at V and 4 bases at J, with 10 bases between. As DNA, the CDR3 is TGTGCCTGGAGTGTAGCGGTTCAGTACGAGCAGTACTTC. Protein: CAWSVAVQYEQYF.